These 3 T cell receptor beta chains were all obtained from the same sample, sequenced in a study of shared clonotypes between healthy human individuals. Data came from immunoSEQ multiplex PCR; TCRdb stores just in-frame clones and leaves some out. The table records millions of clones, over 85% of them present only once. Specimen: naive CD4+ T cells sorted from blood. This sample's subset: CD45RA+ positively selected. The receptors derive from a man younger than 30 in good health.

The chain uses TRBV27 and TRBJ2-7, with a tentative D call TRBD2 (7 bases). Trimming left V 2 bases short and J 4 bases short, with 15 bases between. Germline CDR1 is MNHEY and CDR2 is SMNVEV (reference sequence). CDR3 length equals 15 residues. The CDR3 sequence is CASSLGTGGGYEQYF. Here the CDR3 DNA reads TGTGCCAGCAGTTTAGGTACGGGGGGCGGGTACGAGCAGTACTTC.

This clone was recorded a few times. The junction departs from the called germline gene at one end, perhaps through a read error. The genes are TRBV7-7 and TRBJ2-3, with 8 bases aligning to TRBD2. Germline CDR1 is SSHAT and CDR2 is FNYEAQ (reference sequence). CDR3 length equals 15 residues. The CDR3 DNA reads TGTGCTAGCAGCTTAGGTAGCGGGGGCACAGATACGCAGTATTTT. As protein: CASSLGSGGTDTQYF.

For this clone: The same CDR3 can be traced to other DNA sequences in this sample. This chain uses TRBV7-2 with TRBJ2-7; 10 nucleotides match TRBD2. This CDR3 is built from 13 residues. The V gene end was trimmed by 6 bases and the J gene end by 5 bases; junction bases not matched to a gene: 4. The germline V gene has CDR1 SGHTA and CDR2 FQGNSA. CDR3 in DNA: TGTGCCAGCAGGCTAGCGGGAGCCCACGAGCAGTACTTC. Translation: CASRLAGAHEQYF. Based on the CDR3 plus reference TRBV7-2 and TRBJ2-7, the full variable domain is GAGVSQSPSNKVTEKGKDVELRCDPISGHTALYWYRQSLGQGLEFLIYFQGNSAPDKSGLPSDRFSAERTGGSVSTLTIQRTQQEDSAVYLCASRLAGAHEQYFGPGTRLTVT.